A selection of T cell receptor beta chains follows, all from one sample in a study of CXCR3-negative and CXCR3-positive naive CD8 T cells. TCRdb reanalyzed the 5' RACE reads, giving one entry per CDR3 protein sequence and no DNA. Its listing shows just under 90,000 distinct CDR3 sequences. Material: naive CXCR3+ CD8+ T cells from blood. These receptors were collected from a human donor in good health. Some clones in this sample may be carry-over from other donors' samples. CDR3s include the opening cysteine and the closing phenylalanine or tryptophan.

j_call: TRBJ2-7
v_call: TRBV7-8
cdr3_aa: CASSRTSGEQYF

j_call: TRBJ1-5
v_call: TRBV27
cdr3_aa: CASSLSMSASNQPQHF

j_call: TRBJ1-2
v_call: TRBV9
cdr3_aa: CASSVSSYGYTF

j_call: TRBJ2-1
v_call: TRBV6-6
cdr3_aa: CASSYSVYNEQFF

j_call: TRBJ2-5
v_call: TRBV7-6
cdr3_aa: CASSLNQRGGRETQYF

j_call: TRBJ2-1
v_call: TRBV6-5
cdr3_aa: CASGPSGGPRLFF

j_call: TRBJ2-7
v_call: TRBV5-1
cdr3_aa: CASSLGEGTSYEQYF

j_call: TRBJ2-7
v_call: TRBV20-1
cdr3_aa: CSARDMASGAAYEQYF

j_call: TRBJ1-1
v_call: TRBV4-1
cdr3_aa: CASSQGAWENTEAFF

j_call: TRBJ2-1
v_call: TRBV24-1
cdr3_aa: CATSHGRTESSYNEQFF

j_call: TRBJ1-1
v_call: TRBV15
cdr3_aa: CATKDRGPGNRAFF

j_call: TRBJ2-5
v_call: TRBV10-3
cdr3_aa: CAISSRGQETQYF

j_call: TRBJ1-1
v_call: TRBV12-3/TRBV12-4
cdr3_aa: CASSLLGAEAFF

j_call: TRBJ2-7
v_call: TRBV4-1
cdr3_aa: CASSVDRGLDEQYF

j_call: TRBJ2-7
v_call: TRBV6-2/TRBV6-3
cdr3_aa: CASGEGNPLYEQYF

j_call: TRBJ1-1
v_call: TRBV7-9
cdr3_aa: CASNGQGAHTEAFF

j_call: TRBJ2-7
v_call: TRBV15
cdr3_aa: CATSPEQGQGAYEQYF

j_call: TRBJ1-3
v_call: TRBV7-9
cdr3_aa: CASSPLSRETASSGNTIYF

j_call: TRBJ2-3
v_call: TRBV28
cdr3_aa: CASSPSWVSDTQYF

j_call: TRBJ1-1
v_call: TRBV28
cdr3_aa: CASSRTGPEAFF

j_call: TRBJ2-3
v_call: TRBV27
cdr3_aa: CASRPLIAGERTDTQYF

j_call: TRBJ2-3
v_call: TRBV5-5
cdr3_aa: CASSLALGDTQYF

j_call: TRBJ2-1
v_call: TRBV25-1
cdr3_aa: CAVSRQPYNEQFF

j_call: TRBJ1-5
v_call: TRBV28
cdr3_aa: CASSLAANQPQHF

j_call: TRBJ1-2
v_call: TRBV28
cdr3_aa: CASSFLEGSPYGYTF

j_call: TRBJ2-7
v_call: TRBV2
cdr3_aa: CASSVSPGQSDYEQYF

j_call: TRBJ1-6
v_call: TRBV28
cdr3_aa: CASQKPGLNSGRNSPLHF

j_call: TRBJ2-2
v_call: TRBV4-1
cdr3_aa: CASTYRLDNTGELFF

j_call: TRBJ2-7
v_call: TRBV11-2
cdr3_aa: CASSHESSYEQYF

j_call: TRBJ2-1
v_call: TRBV5-1
cdr3_aa: CASSIPSGGYNEQFF

j_call: TRBJ2-3
v_call: TRBV29-1
cdr3_aa: CSVVYRRTDTQYF

j_call: TRBJ2-1
v_call: TRBV7-9
cdr3_aa: CASSSGFSYNEQFF

j_call: TRBJ1-3
v_call: TRBV28
cdr3_aa: CASSSDSLGDTIYF

j_call: TRBJ2-7
v_call: TRBV9
cdr3_aa: CASSAGTSASYEQYF

j_call: TRBJ2-7
v_call: TRBV20-1
cdr3_aa: CSARHGGPAHEQYF

j_call: TRBJ1-2
v_call: TRBV29-1
cdr3_aa: CSARRTDYGYTF

j_call: TRBJ2-2
v_call: TRBV7-8
cdr3_aa: CASSFYRGGELFF

j_call: TRBJ1-2
v_call: TRBV7-8
cdr3_aa: CASSLEGGDYGYTF

j_call: TRBJ2-1
v_call: TRBV7-2
cdr3_aa: CASSLGLAASYNEQFF

j_call: TRBJ1-5
v_call: TRBV15
cdr3_aa: CATSSYRDFNQPQHF

j_call: TRBJ1-1
v_call: TRBV27
cdr3_aa: CASSSDSAATEAFF

j_call: TRBJ2-7
v_call: TRBV28
cdr3_aa: CASSSPLAGVDQYEQYF

j_call: TRBJ2-7
v_call: TRBV29-1
cdr3_aa: CSVGGVEESSYEQYF

j_call: TRBJ1-5
v_call: TRBV12-3/TRBV12-4
cdr3_aa: CASSTGQGFQPQHF

j_call: TRBJ2-1
v_call: TRBV27
cdr3_aa: CASSYGLAGGHLIF

j_call: TRBJ2-1
v_call: TRBV28
cdr3_aa: CASSGTSPDNEQFF

j_call: TRBJ2-7
v_call: TRBV28
cdr3_aa: CASSGTYYEQYF